This T cell receptor (beta chain) was captured by sequencing in a study of radiotherapy plus CTLA-4 blockade in lung cancer. As for the study in general: Objective responses arose in approximately 17% of patients, and 25% to 35% experienced disease control.

The assay was immunoSEQ multiplex PCR, and TCRdb's table has in-frame clones only and misses some. The sample has tens of thousands of clones; roughly 70% are singletons. Germline V gives CDR1 GTSNPN, CDR2 SVGIG (reference sequence). The V end was cut by 0 bases, the J end by 5 bases, with 14 bases between. The CDR3 spans 15 residues. Chemo-refractory metastatic non-small-cell lung cancer patients received focal radiation with ipilimumab CTLA-4 blockade. The chain combines TRBV30 with TRBJ1-5, with D perhaps matching TRBD1 (6 bases). The specimen was peripheral blood, collected from a patient treated with radiotherapy plus ipilimumab. This receptor was identified in a human donor with non-small cell lung cancer who had stable disease on radiotherapy plus ipilimumab. CDR3: CAWSVGGGVDQPQHF. In DNA form, the CDR3 reads TGTGCCTGGAGTGTGGGCGGGGGCGTCGATCAGCCCCAGCATTTT. Using reference TRBV30 and TRBJ1-5 for the parts outside the CDR3, the full variable domain is SQTIHQWPATLVQPVGSPLSLECTVEGTSNPNLYWYRQAAGRGLQLLFYSVGIGQISSEVPQNLSASRPQDRQFILSSKKLLLSDSGFYLCAWSVGGGVDQPQHFGDGTRLSIL.